This T cell receptor (beta chain) derives from a study of T cells in Graves' hyperthyroidism and ophthalmopathy. Whole-study results and caveats: Most clonotypes expanded in thyroid above 0.001 were likewise present in blood. Through a model of 13 V-J features, ophthalmopathy was separated from stable hyperthyroidism.

Worth noting for this clonotype: Its antigen remains unknown.

What was amplified from RNA transcripts were TCR beta CDR3 regions. The TCR CDR3 first-round RT-PCR relied on the HTBI primer set. TCRdb itself ran the multiplex PCR reads through MiXCR, one entry per CDR3 protein. The sample holds around 350,000 distinct CDR3 sequences, 17% seen once. The receptor's source is a woman in her twenties or thirties with Graves' hyperthyroidism that later progressed to Graves' ophthalmopathy. Sequencing input: blood.

CDR3 amino acids: CSARDPGSGANVLTF. The CDR3 region has the DNA TGCAGTGCTAGAGATCCAGGGTCCGGGGCCAACGTCCTGACTTTC. V usage is TRBV20-1 and J usage is TRBJ2-6; the D gene is possibly TRBD1 (5 bases). Between the trimmed V and J ends, which lost 0 bases and 4 bases, there was a span of 10 bases. Germline V CDR1 and CDR2: DFQATT, SNEGSKA (reference sequence). The CDR3 length is 15 residues.